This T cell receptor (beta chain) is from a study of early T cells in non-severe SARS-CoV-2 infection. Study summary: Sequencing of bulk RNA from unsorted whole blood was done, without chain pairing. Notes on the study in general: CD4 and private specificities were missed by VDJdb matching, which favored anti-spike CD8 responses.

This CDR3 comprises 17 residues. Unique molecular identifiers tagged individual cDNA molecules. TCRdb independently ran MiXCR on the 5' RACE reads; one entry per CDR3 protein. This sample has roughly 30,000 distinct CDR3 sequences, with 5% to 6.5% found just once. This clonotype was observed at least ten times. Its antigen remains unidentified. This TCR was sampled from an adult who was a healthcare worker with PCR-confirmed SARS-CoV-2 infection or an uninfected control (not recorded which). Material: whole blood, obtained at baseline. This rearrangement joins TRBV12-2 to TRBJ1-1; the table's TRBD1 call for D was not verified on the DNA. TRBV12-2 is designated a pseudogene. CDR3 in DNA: TGTGCAAGTCGCCCCCGGGACAGACTCCCCGAGAACACTGAAGCTTTCTTT. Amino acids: CASRPRDRLPENTEAFF.